This T cell receptor (beta chain) came from a study of blood T cells in healthy people across ages. A sample-barcoded 5' primer and a J-beta primer mix were used in a second PCR of roughly 7 to 11 cycles. A single record per CDR3 protein comes from TCRdb applying MiXCR to the 5' RACE reads. Seen here are under 1,100,000 distinct CDR3 sequences, 25% observed once, and the top ten hold approximately 0.75%. Regarding this clonotype: One junction end disagrees with the germline gene, perhaps due to a read error.

CDR1 and CDR2 from the germline V gene are DFQATT and SNEGSKA (reference sequence). This CDR3 spans 14 amino acids. These data also formed part of another study, on T cells of mothers and their children.

The sequence came from a girl aged 2 to 9 in good health. The sample comprised blood. The V call is TRBV20-1, the J call TRBJ2-5; D gene ambiguous. The CDR3 bases are TGCAGTGCCAGAGGTCCGTCGGATGAACGGACCCAGTACTTC. Protein: CSARGPSDERTQYF.